This T cell receptor beta chain was sequenced for a study of blood T cell repertoires in COVID-19. About the research overall: There were acute and convalescent COVID-19 samples, and they came from the United States, Italy and Spain. T cells, B-cell-depleted T cells, or PBMCs supplied cDNA or gDNA.

This clone was detected only a few times. CDR1 MDHEN and CDR2 SYDVKM come from the germline V gene. The ends lost 2 bases at V and 4 bases at J; junction bases unmatched: 2. The CDR3 extends over 14 amino acids. In the study's own analysis: It was from reference gene primer amplification that nucleated cell counts were estimated. Sequencing was performed with immunoSEQ multiplex PCR; in TCRdb, only in-frame clones are kept and a portion is missing. V and J calls and clone size come straight from that table; D and trimming were deduced from the DNA. The table records about 120,000 clones, about 72% of them present only once.

This receptor was taken from an older woman with acute or convalescent COVID-19. The sample consisted of peripheral blood. This chain uses TRBV28 with TRBJ1-3, with TRBD1 identical over 7 bases. The CDR3 bases are TGTGCCAGCAGTTTAGACAGGGACGGAAACACCATATATTTT. Protein sequence: CASSLDRDGNTIYF.